This TCR beta chain stems from a study of T cell responses to AZD1222 COVID-19 vaccine. Study-wide results and limits: The reported proportion of spike-specific TCRs targeting unmutated variant regions was nearly half. Increased Spike-specific TCR breadth and depth were observed after two AZD1222 doses.

Clones were sequenced by immunoSEQ multiplex PCR, and TCRdb holds only the in-frame ones, with some missing. The sample records 100,000 to 150,000 clones, approximately 90% being singletons. The sample holds one count of this clone. The antigen remains unidentified. This CDR3 has 16 residues. Trimming stripped 2 bases from V and 0 bases from J, with 11 bases between. Germline-derived CDR1 and CDR2 are MNHEY and SVGAGI. This TCR was sampled from an adult who received the AZD1222 COVID-19 vaccine. The chain recombines TRBV6-5 with TRBJ1-3; D might be TRBD1 (5 bases). Source: peripheral blood, taken 28 days after the second AZD1222 dose. For the CDR3, the DNA is TGTGCCAGCAGTTACGGGGCCACCCCCTCTGGAAACACCATATATTTT. Protein: CASSYGATPSGNTIYF.